This TCR beta chain was profiled in a study of human T cells and chemical hapten exposure. Documented time point: pre-sensitization, week 0. This sample's treatment: therapeutic diphenylcyclopropenone sensitization with weekly scalp DPC. With V trimmed by 0 bases and J by 5 bases, 2 bases remained unmatched. The CDR3 totals 15 residues. Germline values: CDR1 LGHNA, CDR2 YSLEER. One entry per CDR3 protein results from TCRdb running MiXCR on the RACE reads. The repertoire consists of a few hundred thousand distinct CDR3 sequences, with approximately 5.8% occurring once and the leading ten covering over 7%. This clonotype has just a few counts.

The V and J genes are TRBV4-3 and TRBJ2-5, with TRBD1 identical over 11 bases. The sequenced sample was whole blood, obtained in connection with sensitization to the hapten diphenylcyclopropenone (DPC). This TCR derives from a woman aged 18-29 years with alopecia areata. Some clones in this sample may be carry-over from other donors' samples. CDR3 sequence: CASSQEDRGLETQYF. CDR3 DNA: TGCGCCAGCAGCCAAGAGGACAGGGGGCTCGAGACCCAGTACTTC.